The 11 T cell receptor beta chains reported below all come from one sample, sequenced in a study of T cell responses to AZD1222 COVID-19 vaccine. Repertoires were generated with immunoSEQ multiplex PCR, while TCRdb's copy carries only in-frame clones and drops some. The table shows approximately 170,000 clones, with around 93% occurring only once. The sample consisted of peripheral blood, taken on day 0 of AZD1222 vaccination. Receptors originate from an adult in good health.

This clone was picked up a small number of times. The CDR3 reads CASSPGGPASEQYF. CDR3 coding DNA: TGCGCCAGCAGCCCTGGGGGACCGGCGAGCGAGCAGTACTTC. This rearrangement joins TRBV5-1 to TRBJ2-7; possibly TRBD1 or TRBD2 for D (5 bases each). Germline loops: CDR1 SGHRS, CDR2 YFSETQ. The V and J ends lost 4 bases and 6 bases respectively, with 17 bases between them. The CDR3 spans 14 residues.

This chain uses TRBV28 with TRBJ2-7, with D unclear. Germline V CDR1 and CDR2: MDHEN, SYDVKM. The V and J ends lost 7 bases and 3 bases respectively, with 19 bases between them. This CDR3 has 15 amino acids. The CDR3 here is CASTQPSPGFYEQYF. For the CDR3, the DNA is TGTGCCAGCACCCAACCATCCCCTGGATTCTACGAGCAGTACTTC.

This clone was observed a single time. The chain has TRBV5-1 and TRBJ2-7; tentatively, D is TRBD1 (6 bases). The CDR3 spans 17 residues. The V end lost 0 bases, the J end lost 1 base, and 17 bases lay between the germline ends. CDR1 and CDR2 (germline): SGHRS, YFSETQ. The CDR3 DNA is TGCGCCAGCAGCTTGGTCATACAGGGCCCTGAGTCCTACGAGCAGTACTTC. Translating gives CASSLVIQGPESYEQYF.

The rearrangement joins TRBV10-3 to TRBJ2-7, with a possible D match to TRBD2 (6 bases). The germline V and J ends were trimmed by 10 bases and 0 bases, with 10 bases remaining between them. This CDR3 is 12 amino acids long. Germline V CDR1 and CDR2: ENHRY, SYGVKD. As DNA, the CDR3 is TGTGCCACCCGGGACTCCTCCTACGAGCAGTACTTC. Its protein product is CATRDSSYEQYF.

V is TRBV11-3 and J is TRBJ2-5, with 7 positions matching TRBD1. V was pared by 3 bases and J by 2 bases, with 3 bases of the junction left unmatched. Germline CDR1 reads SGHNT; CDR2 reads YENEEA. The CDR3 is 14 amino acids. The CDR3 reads CASSFRDRQETQYF. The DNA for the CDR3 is TGTGCCAGCAGCTTCAGGGACAGACAAGAGACCCAGTACTTC.

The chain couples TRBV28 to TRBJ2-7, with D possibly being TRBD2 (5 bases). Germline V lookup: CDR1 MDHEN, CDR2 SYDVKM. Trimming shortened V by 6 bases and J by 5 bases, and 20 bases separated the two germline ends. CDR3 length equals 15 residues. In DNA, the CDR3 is TGTGCCAGCAGACCAGGACTGCGCACTAGTGACGAGCAGTACTTC. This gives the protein CASRPGLRTSDEQYF.

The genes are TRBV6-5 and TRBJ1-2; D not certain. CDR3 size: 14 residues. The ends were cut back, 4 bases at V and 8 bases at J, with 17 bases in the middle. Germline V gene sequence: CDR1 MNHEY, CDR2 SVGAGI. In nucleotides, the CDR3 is TGTGCCAGCAGTTTCAAAGCAGCACGAGGGGGCTACACCTTC. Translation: CASSFKAARGGYTF.

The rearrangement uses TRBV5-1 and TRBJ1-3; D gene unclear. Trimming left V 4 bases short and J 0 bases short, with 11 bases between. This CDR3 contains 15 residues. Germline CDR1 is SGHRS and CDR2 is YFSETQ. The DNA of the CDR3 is TGCGCCAGCAGCCCCGCCGATTTCTCTGGAAACACCATATATTTT. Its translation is CASSPADFSGNTIYF.

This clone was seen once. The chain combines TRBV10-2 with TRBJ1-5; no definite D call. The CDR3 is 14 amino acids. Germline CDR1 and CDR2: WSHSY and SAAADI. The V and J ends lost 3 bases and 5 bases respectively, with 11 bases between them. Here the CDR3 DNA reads TGCGCCAGCAGTGAAGGGCAGAGTTATCAGCCCCAGCATTTT. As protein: CASSEGQSYQPQHF.

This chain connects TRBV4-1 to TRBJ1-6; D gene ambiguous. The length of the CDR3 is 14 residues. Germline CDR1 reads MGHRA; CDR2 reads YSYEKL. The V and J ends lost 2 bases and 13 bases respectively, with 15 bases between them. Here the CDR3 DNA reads TGCGCCAGCAGCCAACCAGGACGTAATTTGCCCCTCCACTTT. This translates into CASSQPGRNLPLHF.

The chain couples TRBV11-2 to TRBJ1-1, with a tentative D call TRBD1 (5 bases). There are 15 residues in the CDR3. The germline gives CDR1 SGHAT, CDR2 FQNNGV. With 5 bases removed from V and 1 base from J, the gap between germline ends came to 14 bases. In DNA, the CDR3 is TGTGCCAGCAGCCCCCCGGCGGGGGAGAACACTGAAGCTTTCTTT. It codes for CASSPPAGENTEAFF. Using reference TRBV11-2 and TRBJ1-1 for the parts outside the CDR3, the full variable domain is EAGVAQSPRYKIIEKRQSVAFWCNPISGHATLYWYQQILGQGPKLLIQFQNNGVVDDSQLPKDRFSAERLKGVDSTLKIQPAKLEDSAVYLCASSPPAGENTEAFFGQGTRLTVV.